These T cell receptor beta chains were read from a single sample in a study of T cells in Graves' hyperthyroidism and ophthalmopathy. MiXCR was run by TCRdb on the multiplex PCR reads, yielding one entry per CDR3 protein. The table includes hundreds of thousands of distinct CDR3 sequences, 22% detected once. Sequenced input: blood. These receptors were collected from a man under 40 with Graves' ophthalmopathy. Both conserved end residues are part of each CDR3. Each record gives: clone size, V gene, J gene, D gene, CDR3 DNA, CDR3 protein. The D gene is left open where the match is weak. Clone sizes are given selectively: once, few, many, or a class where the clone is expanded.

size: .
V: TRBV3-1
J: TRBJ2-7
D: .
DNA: TGTGCCAGCAGCCTATCACGTCAGGGCGAGCAGTACTTC
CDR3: CASSLSRQGEQYF

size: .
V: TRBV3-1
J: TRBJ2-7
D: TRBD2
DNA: TGTGCCAGCAGCCAAGCTAGCGGGAGGGCCGGGGAGCAGTACTTC
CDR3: CASSQASGRAGEQYF

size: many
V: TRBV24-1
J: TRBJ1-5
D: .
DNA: TGTGCCACCAGTGACCAGGGGAGGCTTCAGCCCCAGCATTTT
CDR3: CATSDQGRLQPQHF

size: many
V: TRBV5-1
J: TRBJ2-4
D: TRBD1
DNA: TGCGCCAGCAGATCCGGGACAGCCAAGGGCATTCAGTACTTC
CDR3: CASRSGTAKGIQYF

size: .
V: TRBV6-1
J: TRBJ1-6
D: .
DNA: TGTGCCAGCAGTGATTCTACCAGCATTTTCTCCTATAATTCACCCCTCCACTTT
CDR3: CASSDSTSIFSYNSPLHF

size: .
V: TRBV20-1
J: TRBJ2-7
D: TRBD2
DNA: TGCAGTGCTAGTGTTAGCGGGTTCTACGAGCAGTACTTC
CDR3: CSASVSGFYEQYF

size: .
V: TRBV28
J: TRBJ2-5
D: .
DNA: TGTGCCAGCAGTCCCCGGGGAGCGGCGTACCAAGAGACCCAGTACTTC
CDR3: CASSPRGAAYQETQYF

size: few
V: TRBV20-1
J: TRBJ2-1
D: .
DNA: TGCAGTGCTAGAGATCTGGGCAGCCCTTACAATGAGCAGTTCTTC
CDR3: CSARDLGSPYNEQFF

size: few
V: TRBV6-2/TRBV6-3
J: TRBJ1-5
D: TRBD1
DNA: TGTGCCAGCAGAAAAGACAGGGGAAAGATAAATCAGCCCCAGCATTTT
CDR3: CASRKDRGKINQPQHF

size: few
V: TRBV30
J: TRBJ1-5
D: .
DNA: TGTGCCTGGAGCGCGGGACACTCCAATCAGCCCCAGCATTTT
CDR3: CAWSAGHSNQPQHF

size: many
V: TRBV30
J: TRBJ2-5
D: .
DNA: TGTGCCTGGAGCCCCGGAGAGACCCAGTACTTC
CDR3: CAWSPGETQYF

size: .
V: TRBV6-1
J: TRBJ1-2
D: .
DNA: TGTGCCAGCATGATGGCAGCGCCACTTTACACCTTC
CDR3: CASMMAAPLYTF

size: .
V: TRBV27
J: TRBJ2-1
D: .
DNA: TGTGCCAGCCTGCCCGGGGTAGCACCCTACAATGAGCAGTTCTTC
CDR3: CASLPGVAPYNEQFF

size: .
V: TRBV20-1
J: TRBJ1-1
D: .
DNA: TGCAGTGCTAGAAGTCGGGAGAGCACTGAAGCTTTCTTT
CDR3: CSARSRESTEAFF

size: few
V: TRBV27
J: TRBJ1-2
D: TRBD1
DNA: TGTGCCAGCAGTTACAGGGGGCTCGGGTATGGCTACACCTTC
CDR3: CASSYRGLGYGYTF

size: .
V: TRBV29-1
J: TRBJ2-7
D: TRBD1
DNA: TGCAGCGTGGGACAGGGGATGACCTACGAGCAGTACTTC
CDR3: CSVGQGMTYEQYF

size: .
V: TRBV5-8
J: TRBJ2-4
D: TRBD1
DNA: TGTGCCAGCAGCCCGGACAGGGGACGTTGGATTCAGTACTTC
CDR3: CASSPDRGRWIQYF

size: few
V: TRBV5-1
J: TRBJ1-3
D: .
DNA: TGCGCCAGCAGCTTCTCTGCCGTCTCTGGAAACACCATATATTTT
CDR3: CASSFSAVSGNTIYF

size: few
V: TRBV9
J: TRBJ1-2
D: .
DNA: TGTGCCAGCAGCCGCCCAGGGTCCTATGGCTACACCTTC
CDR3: CASSRPGSYGYTF

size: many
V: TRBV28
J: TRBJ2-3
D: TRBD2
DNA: TGTGCCAGTTATATAGCGGGAGGTAGCACAGATACGCAGTATTTT
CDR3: CASYIAGGSTDTQYF

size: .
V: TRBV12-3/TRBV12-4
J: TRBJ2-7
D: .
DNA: TGTGCCAGCAGTTTTGGCCAGGGCCCCGAGCAGTACTTC
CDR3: CASSFGQGPEQYF

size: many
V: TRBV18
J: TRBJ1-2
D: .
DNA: TGTGCCAGCTCACCCACAGATGATCCTAACTATGGCTACACCTTC
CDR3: CASSPTDDPNYGYTF

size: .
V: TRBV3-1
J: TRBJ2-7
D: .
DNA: TGTGCCAGCAGCCAATCCAGGCTTAACTACGAGCAGTACTTC
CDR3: CASSQSRLNYEQYF

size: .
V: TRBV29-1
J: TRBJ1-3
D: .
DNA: TGCAGCGTTCCGGGCCCAGAGGGAGGAAACACCATATATTTT
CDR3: CSVPGPEGGNTIYF

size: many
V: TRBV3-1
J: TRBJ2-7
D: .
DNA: TGTGCCAGCAGCCCCATGGGGGAGCGTGACGAGCAGTACTTC
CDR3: CASSPMGERDEQYF

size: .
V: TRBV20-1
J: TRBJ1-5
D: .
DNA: TGCAGTGCTAGGGTTAGCGGGGGCAATCAGCCCCAGCATTTT
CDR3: CSARVSGGNQPQHF

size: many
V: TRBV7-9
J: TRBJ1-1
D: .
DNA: TGTGCCAGCAGCCCGGTGCTGAACACTGAAGCTTTCTTT
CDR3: CASSPVLNTEAFF

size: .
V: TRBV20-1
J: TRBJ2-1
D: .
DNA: TGCAGTGCTACCCGCGGGACCCAATACAATGAGCAGTTCTTC
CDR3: CSATRGTQYNEQFF

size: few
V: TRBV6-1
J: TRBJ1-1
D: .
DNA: TGTGCCAGCAGTTATGGGGGGCATAAGGACACTGAAGCTTTCTTT
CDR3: CASSYGGHKDTEAFF

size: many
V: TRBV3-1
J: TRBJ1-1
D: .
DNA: TGTGCCAGCAGCCAAGCCGGCGAGCGAACTGAAGCTTTCTTT
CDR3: CASSQAGERTEAFF

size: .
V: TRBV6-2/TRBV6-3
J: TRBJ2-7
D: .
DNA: TGTGCCAGCAGTCAAGAAGGCAGGTGCGAGCAGTACTTC
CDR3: CASSQEGRCEQYF

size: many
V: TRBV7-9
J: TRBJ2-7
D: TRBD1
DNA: TGTGCCAGCAGCTTCGGGACAGGGCTCTACGAGCAGTACTTC
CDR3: CASSFGTGLYEQYF

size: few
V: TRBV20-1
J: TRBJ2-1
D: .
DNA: TGCAGTGCTAGAGCGGGTAGGTTTGAGCAGTTCTTC
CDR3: CSARAGRFEQFF

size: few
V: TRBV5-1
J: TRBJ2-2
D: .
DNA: TGCGCCAGCAAACTGGCAGCGACGAACACCGGGGAGCTGTTTTTT
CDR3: CASKLAATNTGELFF

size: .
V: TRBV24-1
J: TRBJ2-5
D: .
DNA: TGTGCCACCAGTGATTTTTGGGAGACCCAGTACTTC
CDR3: CATSDFWETQYF

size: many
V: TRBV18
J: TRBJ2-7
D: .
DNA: TGTGCCAGCTCCTCGGGGGCCGCCTACGAGCAGTACTTC
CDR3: CASSSGAAYEQYF

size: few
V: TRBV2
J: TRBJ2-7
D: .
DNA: TGTGCCAGCAGAGATACTAGATCCTACGAGCAGTACTTC
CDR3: CASRDTRSYEQYF